Described below is a single T cell receptor beta chain sequence and its context. The specificity of this receptor is unknown. No clone much larger than this one lies a single base away; base qualities are absent. This specimen's time point label, interpreted: about 28 days (+/-7) after the second vaccine dose. AZD1222 recipients given second doses at about 4 weeks or at about 12 weeks were pooled, since spike-specific TCR depth and breadth were not found to differ between the two schedules. Samples from vaccinated people were obtained from the UK trials COV001 and COV002, which included a single-blind randomized controlled phase 2/3 trial of AZD1222 (ChAdOx1 nCoV-19) in healthy adults. For TCRbeta chain sequencing, PBMC samples were collected from trial participants at day 0 and at day 28 after the second dose. The data stem from a study of T cell responses to AZD1222 COVID-19 vaccine (dated by TCRdb to about 2021). With regard to the full study: TCR sequencing covered over 230 trial participants: about 210 given two doses of AZD1222 and around 26 given two doses of MenACWY control vaccine. Trial participants were enrolled by age into subgroups of 18-55, 56-69 and 70-plus years, and roughly 150, 30 and 60 TCR-sequenced participants, respectively, were included in these subgroups. Broad study findings and their caveats: The whole spike protein was spanned by vaccine-associated CD4 TCRs, and dominant responses were seen in regions 160-218 and 743-854. No day 14 peak-response samples were available, so repertoires were characterized only after the peak T cell response. Most participants were white British and females outnumbered males, and the authors suggested that clonal diversity may have been underestimated. Reportedly, almost half of the unique spike-specific TCRs recognized epitopes lying outside the regions that are mutated in the B.1.351 and B.1.1.7 variants. In the small 56-69-year group, the increase in depth fell short of significance, most likely because of low power. After two AZD1222 doses, both the breadth and the depth of spike-specific TCRs were significantly higher than at day 0 and than in MenACWY recipients. Only six AZD1222 recipients were SARS-CoV-2 seropositive at baseline, limiting conclusions about previously exposed vaccinees.

The junction carries 18 bases between V and J, which are trimmed by 10 bases and 0 bases respectively. Measured from the cysteine to the phenylalanine, the CDR3 is 15 residues long. Only the CDR3 DNA is retained, 45 bases long and in frame from the first base. CDR1 SNHLY and CDR2 FYNNEI were looked up in the germline V gene. The CDR3 regions of human TCRbeta chains were analyzed by immunosequencing. From the authors' description of their analysis: TCRs in the repertoires were compared against a reference library of SARS-CoV-2-specific TCRs that had been generated with the MIRA antigen-specificity platform. Breadth meant the fraction of unique TCRs that were SARS-CoV-2-associated, whereas depth meant the fraction of total T cells that were SARS-CoV-2-associated. Using the MIRA data, each spike-specific TCR was assigned both to the spike region to which the TCR was reactive and to a CD4 or CD8 class. Log10-transformed breadth and depth values were compared by one-way ANOVA with Sidak's multiple comparisons tests. TCRdb carries this immuneACCESS record with in-frame sequences only. Its versions omit some clonotypes, under half of them owing to an unresolved V gene in the studies checked, with the rest unexplained. That table furnishes V, J and clone size, whereas the DNA furnished D and trimming. Present in this sample are under 25,000 clones, approximately 84% of which were seen just once. Of the sample, roughly 15% is held by the ten largest clones.

The receptor was isolated from an adult who received the AZD1222 COVID-19 vaccine. The chain uses TRBV2 and TRBJ2-5; TRBD1 is perhaps the D gene, given 9 matching bases. Sample: peripheral blood, taken 28 days after the second AZD1222 dose. The CDR3 is CANLGGDRDQETQYF. The sequence in DNA is TGTGCCAACCTCGGGGGGGACAGGGACCAAGAGACCCAGTACTTC.